This TCR beta chain was found in a study of blood T cells in healthy people across ages. Study-wide background: Capture by template switching was about one barcoded beta molecule per two T cells. Study outcomes and limitations: Greater diversity and more naive CD4+ cells were seen in long-lived donors than in aged donors.

Details on this clonotype: Antigen specificity is unknown.

The authors ran a second PCR of 7 to 11 cycles using a sample-barcoded 5' primer and a J-beta primer mix. Each CDR3 protein gets one entry after TCRdb re-called the 5' RACE reads with MiXCR. The sample lists roughly 500,000 distinct CDR3 sequences, 27% occurring once. Sequences were obtained from blood. The source is a woman in her 70s in good health.

CDR3 sequence (DNA): TGCGCCAGCAGCCCCGGGGGGTTCTCTGGGGCCAACGTCCTGACTTTC. Amino acid sequence: CASSPGGFSGANVLTF. The chain recombines TRBV5-1 with TRBJ2-6; 7 positions match TRBD2. After removal of 4 bases from V and 0 bases from J, the junction contained 4 bases not matched to a gene. Germline CDR1 SGHRS, CDR2 YFSETQ. There are 16 residues in the CDR3.